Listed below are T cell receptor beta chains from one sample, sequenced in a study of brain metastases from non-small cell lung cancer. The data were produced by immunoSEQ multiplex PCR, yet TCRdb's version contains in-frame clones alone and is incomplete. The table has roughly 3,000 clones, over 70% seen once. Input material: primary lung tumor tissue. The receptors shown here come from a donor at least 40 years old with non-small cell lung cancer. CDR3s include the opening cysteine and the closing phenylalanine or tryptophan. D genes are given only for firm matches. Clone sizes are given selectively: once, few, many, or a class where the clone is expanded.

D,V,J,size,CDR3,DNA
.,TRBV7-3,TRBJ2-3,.,CASSLGGGRTSVTRYF,TGTGCCAGCAGCTTAGGTGGGGGCAGGACTAGTGTAACTAGGTATTTT
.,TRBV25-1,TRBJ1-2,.,CASSDGANYGYTF,TGTGCCAGCAGTGACGGGGCTAACTATGGCTACACCTTC
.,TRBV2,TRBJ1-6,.,CASSDDRWGSNSPLHF,TGTGCCAGCAGTGATGACCGATGGGGTAGCAATTCACCCCTCCACTTT
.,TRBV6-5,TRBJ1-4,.,CASSFFGRLNEKLFF,TGTGCCAGCAGCTTCTTTGGACGGCTTAATGAAAAACTGTTTTTT
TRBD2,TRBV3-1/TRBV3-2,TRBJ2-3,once,CASSQDGRGVKDTQYF,TGTGCCAGCAGCCAAGACGGGCGGGGGGTTAAAGATACGCAGTATTTT
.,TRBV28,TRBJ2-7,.,CASSSTQTWIGYEQYF,TGTGCCAGCAGTTCCACCCAAACTTGGATCGGCTACGAGCAGTACTTC
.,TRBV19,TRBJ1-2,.,CASSIADSMGYGYTF,TGTGCCAGTAGTATAGCTGATTCCATGGGCTACGGCTACACCTTC
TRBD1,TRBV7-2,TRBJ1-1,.,CASSFGTANTEAFF,TGTGCCAGCAGCTTCGGGACAGCGAACACTGAAGCTTTCTTT
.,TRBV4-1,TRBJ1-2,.,CASSQVAWGEGGYGYTF,TGCGCCAGCAGCCAAGTGGCGTGGGGGGAGGGGGGCTATGGCTACACCTTC
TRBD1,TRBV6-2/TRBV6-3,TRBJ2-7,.,CASSRTGGVSYEQYF,TGTGCCAGCAGTCGGACAGGGGGTGTCTCCTACGAGCAGTACTTC
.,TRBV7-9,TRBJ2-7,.,CASSLALGAREQYF,TGTGCCAGCAGCTTAGCGCTAGGGGCACGCGAGCAGTACTTC
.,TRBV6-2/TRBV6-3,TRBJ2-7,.,CASSAGLTYEQYF,TGTGCCAGCAGTGCGGGATTAACTTACGAGCAGTACTTC
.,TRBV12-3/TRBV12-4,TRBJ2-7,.,CASSLGSFKQYF,TGTGCCAGCAGTTTAGGGAGCTTCAAGCAGTACTTC
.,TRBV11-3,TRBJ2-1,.,CASSGRDGNNEQFF,TGTGCCAGCAGCGGACGGGACGGCAACAATGAGCAGTTCTTC
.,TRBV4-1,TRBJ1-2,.,CASSQESNFYGYTF,TGCGCCAGCAGCCAAGAGTCCAACTTCTATGGCTACACCTTC
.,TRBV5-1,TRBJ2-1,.,CASSSRGNNEQFF,TGCGCCAGCAGCTCTAGGGGGAACAATGAGCAGTTCTTC
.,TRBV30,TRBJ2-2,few,CACFRDFSTGELFF,TGTGCCTGCTTCAGGGATTTTAGCACCGGGGAGCTGTTTTTT
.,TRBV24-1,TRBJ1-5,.,CATSDAQHQPQHF,TGTGCCACCAGTGATGCTCAGCACCAGCCCCAGCATTTT
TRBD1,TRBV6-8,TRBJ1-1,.,CASSYGTGFTEAFF,TGTGCCAGCAGTTACGGGACAGGGTTTACTGAAGCTTTCTTT
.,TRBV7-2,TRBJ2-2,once,CASRGASIISLNTGELFF,TGTGCCAGCAGGGGGGCATCTATAATCTCCCTGAACACCGGGGAGCTGTTTTTT
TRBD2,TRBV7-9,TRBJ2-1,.,CASSSLLAGEVEQFF,TGTGCCAGCAGCTCATTACTAGCGGGGGAGGTTGAGCAGTTCTTC
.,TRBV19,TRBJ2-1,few,CASSSSSGGYNEQFF,TGTGCCAGTAGTTCTTCATCCGGGGGCTACAATGAGCAGTTCTTC
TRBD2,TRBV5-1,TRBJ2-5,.,CASSQGRLAGGQETQYF,TGCGCCAGCAGCCAGGGTCGTCTAGCGGGGGGACAAGAGACCCAGTACTTC
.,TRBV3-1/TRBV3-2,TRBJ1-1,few,CASSRTVGAGGNTEAFF,TGTGCCAGCAGCCGAACCGTGGGAGCCGGCGGTAACACTGAAGCTTTCTTT
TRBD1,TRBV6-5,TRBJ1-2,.,CASSYATGSYGYTF,TGTGCCAGCAGTTACGCGACAGGGAGCTATGGCTACACCTTC
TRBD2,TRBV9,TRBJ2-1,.,CASSEGASGYNEQFF,TGTGCCAGCAGCGAGGGCGCTAGCGGGTACAATGAGCAGTTCTTC
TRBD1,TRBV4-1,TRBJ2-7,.,CASSRTGTGEVEQYF,TGCGCCAGCAGCCGCACGGGGACAGGAGAGGTCGAGCAGTACTTC
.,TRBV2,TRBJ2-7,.,CASSEGIGAYEQYF,TGTGCCAGCAGTGAAGGTATAGGGGCCTACGAGCAGTACTTC
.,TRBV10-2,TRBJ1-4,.,CASKVASTNEKLFF,TGCGCCAGCAAGGTAGCCTCAACTAATGAAAAACTGTTTTTT
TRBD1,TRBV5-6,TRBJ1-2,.,CASSLRQGDGYTF,TGTGCCAGCAGCTTGAGACAGGGGGACGGCTACACCTTC
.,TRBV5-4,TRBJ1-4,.,CASSFSGQPNEKLFF,TGTGCCAGCAGCTTTTCAGGTCAGCCTAATGAAAAACTGTTTTTT
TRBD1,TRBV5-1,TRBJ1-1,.,CASSFGQGTEAFF,TGCGCCAGCAGCTTCGGACAGGGCACTGAAGCTTTCTTT
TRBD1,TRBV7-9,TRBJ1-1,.,CASSPGTGGMMNTEAFF,TGTGCCAGCAGCCCGGGGACAGGGGGAATGATGAACACTGAAGCTTTCTTT
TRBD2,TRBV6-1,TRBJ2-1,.,CASSDPTSGGPGEQFF,TGTGCCAGCAGTGACCCCACTAGCGGGGGGCCCGGTGAGCAGTTCTTC
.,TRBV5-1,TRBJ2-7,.,CASSLEVEGTYEQYF,TGCGCCAGCAGCTTGGAGGTGGAGGGGACCTACGAGCAGTACTTC
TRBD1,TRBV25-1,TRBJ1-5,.,CASSDSGGQPQHF,TGTGCCAGCAGTGACTCAGGGGGTCAGCCCCAGCATTTT
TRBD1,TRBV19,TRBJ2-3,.,CASRLVTGGTDTQYF,TGTGCCAGTAGACTGGTGACAGGGGGCACAGATACGCAGTATTTT
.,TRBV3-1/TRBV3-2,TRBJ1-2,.,CASSQATVTGRGYTF,TGTGCCAGCAGCCAAGCGACGGTGACCGGGCGGGGCTACACCTTC
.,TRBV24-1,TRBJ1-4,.,CATSDYFPRREKLFF,TGTGCCACCAGTGACTACTTCCCCCGGCGAGAAAAACTGTTTTTT
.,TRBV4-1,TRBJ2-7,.,CASSHGGGYEQYF,TGCGCCAGCAGCCATGGTGGGGGGTACGAGCAGTACTTC
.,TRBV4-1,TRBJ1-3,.,CASSQDTGGSGNTIYF,TGCGCCAGCAGCCAAGACACAGGAGGCTCTGGAAACACCATATATTTT
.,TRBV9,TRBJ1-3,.,CASSVSEERGNTIYF,TGTGCCAGCAGCGTCTCAGAGGAAAGGGGAAACACCATATATTTT
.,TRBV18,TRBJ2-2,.,CASSPVDSRAGELFF,TGTGCCAGCTCCCCAGTTGACTCACGGGCCGGGGAGCTGTTTTTT
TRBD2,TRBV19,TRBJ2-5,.,CASRASVGGETQYF,TGTGCCAGTAGAGCTAGCGTCGGGGGGGAGACCCAGTACTTC
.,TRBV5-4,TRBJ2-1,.,CASSLVDRRDEQFF,TGTGCCAGCAGCTTGGTCGACAGGAGGGATGAGCAGTTCTTC
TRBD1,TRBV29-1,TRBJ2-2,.,CSVGQGYTGELFF,TGCAGCGTCGGACAGGGATACACCGGGGAGCTGTTTTTT
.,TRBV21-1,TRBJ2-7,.,CASSIKNRVSQYF,TGTGCCAGCAGCATTAAGAACAGGGTTTCGCAGTACTTC
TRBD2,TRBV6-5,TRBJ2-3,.,CASSSPGGVNTQYF,TGTGCCAGCAGTTCCCCCGGGGGGGTGAATACGCAGTATTTT
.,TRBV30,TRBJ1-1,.,CTFLDWTMRAFF,TGTACCTTCTTGGATTGGACGATGAGAGCTTTCTTT
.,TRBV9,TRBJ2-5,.,CASSTQGNPQETQYF,TGTGCCAGCAGCACACAGGGTAATCCTCAAGAAACCCAGTACTTC
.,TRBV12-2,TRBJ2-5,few,CASRLTHRGQAQETQYF,TGTGCAAGTCGCTTAACCCATAGAGGACAGGCCCAAGAGACCCAGTACTTC
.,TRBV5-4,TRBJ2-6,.,CASSLGVSGANVLTF,TGTGCCAGCAGCTTGGGAGTCTCTGGGGCCAACGTCCTGACTTTC
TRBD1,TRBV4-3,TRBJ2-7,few,CASSQDGQDSYEQYF,TGCGCCAGCAGCCAAGACGGACAGGATTCCTACGAGCAGTACTTC
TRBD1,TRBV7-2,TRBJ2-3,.,CASSLTGGDTDTQYF,TGTGCTAGCAGCTTAACAGGGGGAGACACAGATACGCAGTATTTT
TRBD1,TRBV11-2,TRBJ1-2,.,CASSRDRGYGYTF,TGTGCCAGCAGCCGGGACAGGGGGTATGGCTACACCTTC
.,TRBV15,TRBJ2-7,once,CATSRDRASTYEQYF,TGTGCCACCAGCAGAGATCGGGCCAGCACCTACGAGCAGTACTTC
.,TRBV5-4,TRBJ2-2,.,CASRAGLTGELFF,TGTGCCAGCAGGGCCGGGCTCACCGGGGAGCTGTTTTTT
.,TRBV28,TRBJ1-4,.,CASSLFGGENEKLFF,TGTGCCAGCAGTTTATTCGGGGGTGAGAATGAAAAACTGTTTTTT